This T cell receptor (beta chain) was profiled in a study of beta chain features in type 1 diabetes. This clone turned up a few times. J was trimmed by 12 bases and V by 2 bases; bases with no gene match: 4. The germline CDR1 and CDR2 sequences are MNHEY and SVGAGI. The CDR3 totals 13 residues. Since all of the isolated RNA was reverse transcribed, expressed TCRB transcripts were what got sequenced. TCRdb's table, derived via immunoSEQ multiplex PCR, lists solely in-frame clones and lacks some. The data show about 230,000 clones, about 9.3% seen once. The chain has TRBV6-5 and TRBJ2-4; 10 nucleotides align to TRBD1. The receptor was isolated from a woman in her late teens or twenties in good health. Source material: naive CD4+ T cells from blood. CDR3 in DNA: TGTGCCAGCAGTTACGGGACAGGGGCATCTCAGTACTTC. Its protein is CASSYGTGASQYF.